This passage covers 3 T cell receptor beta chains from one sample sequenced in a study of Graves' ophthalmopathy and Graves' hyperthyroidism. RNA transcripts were the source from which TCR beta CDR3 regions were amplified. Second-round multiplex PCR followed a first-round RT-PCR using HTBI primers. MiXCR was run by TCRdb on the multiplex PCR reads, yielding one entry per CDR3 protein. Of 350,000 to 400,000 distinct CDR3 sequences listed, roughly 18% are singletons. The material sequenced was peripheral blood. These receptors were obtained from a young woman with Graves' ophthalmopathy.

This clonotype has at least ten counts. CDR3 DNA: TGTGCCAGCGGGCCGGGTTCCGGGGAGCTGTTTTTT. It yields the protein CASGPGSGELFF. V and J are TRBV6-2 or TRBV6-3 and TRBJ2-2; D is ambiguous. The CDR3 spans 12 residues. Germline CDR1 is MNHEY and CDR2 is SVGEGT. V was cut by 8 bases and J by 6 bases, with 10 bases left in between.

The chain couples TRBV27 to TRBJ2-6; the match to TRBD1 covers 8 bases. CDR1 is MNHEY, CDR2 SMNVEV, per germline (reference sequence). The CDR3 consists of 17 residues. J was trimmed by 4 bases and V by 7 bases; bases with no gene match: 12. CDR3 nucleotide sequence: TGTGCCAGCACTCGTCGGGACAGGTATTTCGGGGCCAACGTCCTGACTTTC. This sequence encodes CASTRRDRYFGANVLTF. Drawing the rest from reference TRBV27 and TRBJ2-6, the complete variable domain is EAQVTQNPRYLITVTGKKLTVTCSQNMNHEYMSWYRQDPGLGLRQIYYSMNVEVTDKGDVPEGYKVSRKEKRNFPLILESPSPNQTSLYFCASTRRDRYFGANVLTFGAGSRLTVL.

This clonotype was counted at least ten times. The rearrangement joins TRBV24-1 to TRBJ2-2; possibly TRBD1 for D (5 bases). V lost 0 bases and J lost 4, with 11 bases in between. Germline CDR1 reads KGHDR; CDR2 reads SFDVKD. This CDR3 is built from 16 residues. The CDR3 DNA sequence: TGTGCCACCAGTGATTTGGGGCAGGGCATCACCGGGGAGCTGTTTTTT. This encodes CATSDLGQGITGELFF.